This T cell receptor beta chain originates from a study of PD-1 blockade in classical Hodgkin lymphoma. Indicated time point: cycle 4 day 1 (C4D1), after 6 weeks of nivolumab. Brentuximab vedotin exposure varied among the patients, all of whom had relapsed after autologous stem cell transplantation. The germline gives CDR1 SGHRS, CDR2 YFSETQ. V was pared by 4 bases and J by 1 base, with 11 bases between. The CDR3 is 14 amino acids. Study-wide findings and caveats: Patients with a complete response exhibited baseline diversity comparable to newly diagnosed patients. Exclusion removed patients who began nivolumab under 1 year after ASCT. Reports described newly diagnosed patients as having lower baseline TCR diversity than healthy donors.

Points on this clone: Its antigen is undetermined.

Assay: immunoSEQ multiplex PCR; the TCRdb copy retains only in-frame clones and omits some. The table has tens of thousands of clones, nearly 90% seen once; the top ten hold over 7.5%. Sequences were derived from peripheral blood mononuclear cells (PBMCs), sampled before the fourth cycle of nivolumab. This chain connects TRBV5-1 to TRBJ1-1; tentative D call: TRBD1 (6 bases). The TCR was taken from a human donor with classical Hodgkin lymphoma. CDR3 nucleotides: TGCGCCAGCAGCGAAGACAGGCCGAACACTGAAGCTTTCTTT. It translates to CASSEDRPNTEAFF.